The 14 T cell receptor beta chains reported below all come from one sample, sequenced in a study of post-analysis software for immune sequencing data. Tagging with unique molecular identifiers was a feature of the TCR beta cDNA libraries. TCRdb independently ran MiXCR on the PCR reads; one entry per CDR3 protein. The sample carries 700,000 to 800,000 distinct CDR3 sequences, roughly 27% recorded once. Study-wide results and caveats: With TRBV5-6, TRBV5-1 and TRBV20-1 included, roughly five TRBV segments were more frequent in patients than in controls.

These receptors lack a known antigen. What was sequenced was blood. The source is a girl aged 10 to 17 with multiple sclerosis.

J is TRBJ2-1 and V is TRBV29-1; weak D call: TRBD2 (7 bases). CDR3 length: 14 residues. CDR1 and CDR2 (germline): SQVTM, ANQGSEA. The ends were cut back, 6 bases at V and 2 bases at J, with 14 bases in the middle. The chain's CDR3 is CSVKGGATYNEQFF. The CDR3 DNA sequence: TGCAGCGTCAAGGGGGGGGCCACCTACAATGAGCAGTTCTTC.

V usage is TRBV6-2 or TRBV6-3 and J usage is TRBJ2-5, with 9 bases identical to TRBD1. The CDR3 is 14 amino acids. V shed 5 bases and J 5 bases; nucleotides not matched to a gene: 6. Germline lookup yields CDR1 MNHEY and CDR2 SVGEGT. CDR3 protein: CASSKGQGGETQYF. CDR3 nucleotides: TGTGCCAGCAGTAAGGGACAGGGAGGGGAGACCCAGTACTTC.

This clonotype has a handful of counts. The gene calls are TRBV6-1 and TRBJ2-1, with TRBD2 matching over 11 bases. This CDR3 has 16 residues. J gave up 9 bases and V 6 bases, and 13 bases lay outside the gene matches. Germline CDR1 MNHNS, CDR2 SASEGT. CDR3 sequence (DNA): TGTGCCAGCAGCCCGCGACTAGCGGGGACGGGGAGTGAGCAGTTCTTC. Translation gives CASSPRLAGTGSEQFF.

The chain uses TRBV21-1 and TRBJ2-5; whether TRBD1, the table's D call, matches the DNA was not checked. TRBV21-1 is noted as a pseudogene. The CDR3 sequence is 14 residues long. The CDR3 is CASSKGTAQETQYF. The CDR3 DNA is TGTGCCAGCAGCAAAGGGACAGCCCAAGAGACCCAGTACTTC.

CDR3 protein: CASSSVTSVAPDTQYF. DNA for the CDR3: TGCGCCAGCAGCTCGGTGACTAGCGTGGCGCCTGATACGCAGTATTTT. This chain uses TRBV5-1 with TRBJ2-3, with 8 positions matching TRBD2. The CDR3 length is 16 residues. Germline V gene sequence: CDR1 SGHRS, CDR2 YFSETQ. J gave up 6 bases and V 3 bases, and 12 bases lay outside the gene matches.

The sample holds a few counts of this clonotype. V and J are TRBV7-8 and TRBJ1-4, with TRBD1 matching over 8 bases. The length of the CDR3 is 18 residues. The trim removed 5 bases at V and 0 bases at J, leaving 11 bases unmatched. CDR1 SGHVS and CDR2 FQNEAQ come from the germline V gene. Written as DNA, the CDR3 is TGTGCCAGCAGCCCAGGGGGGGGACAGGCGGCAACTAATGAAAAACTGTTTTTT. Translated: CASSPGGGQAATNEKLFF.

This clonotype has more than one count but fewer than ten. The CDR3 DNA is TGCGCCAGCAGCCAACAAACCAGCACAGATACGCAGTATTTT. Amino acid sequence: CASSQQTSTDTQYF. This chain connects TRBV4-1 to TRBJ2-3; D gene unclear. Trimming stripped 2 bases from V and 0 bases from J, with 6 bases between. There are 14 residues in the CDR3. Germline V gene sequence: CDR1 MGHRA, CDR2 YSYEKL.

Many counts were recorded for this clonotype. V gene TRBV20-1 combines with J gene TRBJ2-3; D possibly corresponds to TRBD1 (6 bases). Germline CDR1 reads DFQATT; CDR2 reads SNEGSKA (reference sequence). CDR3 length: 13 residues. V shed 5 bases and J shed 2 bases, with 11 bases lying between them. CDR3 protein: CSASQGFTDTQYF. The CDR3 DNA follows: TGCAGTGCTTCACAGGGTTTCACAGATACGCAGTATTTT.

This clonotype has a handful of counts. J is TRBJ2-1 and V is TRBV29-1; D is tentatively TRBD1 or TRBD2 (6 bases each). CDR3 length: 12 residues. V was cut by 4 bases and J by 9 bases, with 13 bases left in between. From germline, CDR1 is SQVTM and CDR2 ANQGSEA. CDR3 nucleotides: TGCAGCGTTGGACCCGGGGGCGGTGAGCAGTTCTTC. Residues: CSVGPGGGEQFF.

This chain connects TRBV20-1 to TRBJ1-5, with a tentative D call TRBD1 (5 bases). Germline lookup yields CDR1 DFQATT and CDR2 SNEGSKA (reference sequence). The V end lost 5 bases, the J end lost 0 bases, and 14 bases lay between the germline ends. This CDR3 has 15 amino acids. The CDR3 spells CSASGIGGSNQPQHF. The CDR3 DNA sequence: TGCAGTGCTTCCGGGATCGGGGGTAGCAATCAGCCCCAGCATTTT.

The J gene is TRBJ2-1, the V gene TRBV29-1, with 9 nucleotides matching TRBD2. J gave up 4 bases and V 4 bases, and 11 bases lay outside the gene matches. CDR1 is SQVTM, CDR2 ANQGSEA, per germline. The CDR3 runs to 16 residues. CDR3 protein: CSVGGLAKVIYNEQFF. In DNA form, the CDR3 reads TGCAGCGTTGGAGGACTAGCGAAAGTCATATACAATGAGCAGTTCTTC.

As for this clonotype: This may arise from a read error, as a much more abundant clone is one base away. This chain links TRBV20-1 with TRBJ2-1; TRBD2 agrees at 7 bases. The CDR3 is made up of 16 amino acids. Germline V CDR1 and CDR2: DFQATT, SNEGSKA (reference sequence). CDR3 DNA sequence: TGCAGTGCTAGGGCGGGGGACCGGCGCTCCCACAATGAGCAGTTCTTC. As protein: CSARAGDRRSHNEQFF.

This clonotype was detected ten times or more. This rearrangement joins TRBV18 to TRBJ2-3; D remains unclear. This CDR3 has 12 amino acids. The germline V gene has CDR1 KGHSH and CDR2 LQKENI. Trimming took 6 bases from V and 4 from J, leaving 8 bases between them. CDR3 coding DNA: TGTGCCAGCTCCCTGAACGCAGATACGCAGTATTTT. Translating it yields CASSLNADTQYF.

This clonotype was seen more than once but under ten times. The gene calls are TRBV6-1 and TRBJ1-2; D gene unclear. The CDR3 spans 20 residues. Germline assignment: CDR1 MNHNS and CDR2 SASEGT. V lost 7 bases and J lost 0, with 30 bases in between. CDR3 protein: CASTKWVVFPPLYANYGYTF. The CDR3 coding sequence is TGTGCCAGCACAAAATGGGTCGTTTTTCCCCCCTTATATGCTAACTATGGCTACACCTTC.